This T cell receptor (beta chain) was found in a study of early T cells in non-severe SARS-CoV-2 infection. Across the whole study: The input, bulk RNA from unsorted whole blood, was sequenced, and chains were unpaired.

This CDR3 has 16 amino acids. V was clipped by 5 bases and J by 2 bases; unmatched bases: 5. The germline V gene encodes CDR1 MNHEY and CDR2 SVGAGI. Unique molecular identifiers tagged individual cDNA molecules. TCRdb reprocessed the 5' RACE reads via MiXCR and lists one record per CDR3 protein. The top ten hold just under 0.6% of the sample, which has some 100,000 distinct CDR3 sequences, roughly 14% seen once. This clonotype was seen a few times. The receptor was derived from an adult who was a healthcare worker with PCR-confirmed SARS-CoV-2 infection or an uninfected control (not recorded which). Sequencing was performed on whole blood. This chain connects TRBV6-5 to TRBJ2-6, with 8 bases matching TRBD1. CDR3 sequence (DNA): TGTGCCAGCAGTACCAGACAGGGGACTGGGGCCAACGTCCTGACTTTC. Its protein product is CASSTRQGTGANVLTF.